This TCR beta chain was found in a study of identical twins. Per the germline V gene, CDR1 is SGHVS and CDR2 is FNYEAQ. The CDR3 sequence is 15 residues long. V shed 2 bases and J shed 1 base, with 12 bases lying between them. All donors comprised healthy Caucasians. Note on this clonotype: The antigen remains undetermined.

Whole-study results and caveats: Within cord blood, abundant beta clonotypes carried fewer insertions, but memory repertoires showed no such trend.

TCRdb re-called the 5' RACE reads through MiXCR, storing one row per CDR3 protein. Of 1.5 million to 2 million distinct CDR3 sequences listed, about 32% are singletons. This sequence was found in a newborn girl in good health. The V and J genes are TRBV7-6 and TRBJ2-7; TRBD1 is a possible D gene (5 bases). The sequencing sample was made of cord blood. In DNA, the CDR3 is TGTGCCAGCAGCTTACTAACAGGAGTTTCCTACGAGCAGTACTTC. This translates into CASSLLTGVSYEQYF.